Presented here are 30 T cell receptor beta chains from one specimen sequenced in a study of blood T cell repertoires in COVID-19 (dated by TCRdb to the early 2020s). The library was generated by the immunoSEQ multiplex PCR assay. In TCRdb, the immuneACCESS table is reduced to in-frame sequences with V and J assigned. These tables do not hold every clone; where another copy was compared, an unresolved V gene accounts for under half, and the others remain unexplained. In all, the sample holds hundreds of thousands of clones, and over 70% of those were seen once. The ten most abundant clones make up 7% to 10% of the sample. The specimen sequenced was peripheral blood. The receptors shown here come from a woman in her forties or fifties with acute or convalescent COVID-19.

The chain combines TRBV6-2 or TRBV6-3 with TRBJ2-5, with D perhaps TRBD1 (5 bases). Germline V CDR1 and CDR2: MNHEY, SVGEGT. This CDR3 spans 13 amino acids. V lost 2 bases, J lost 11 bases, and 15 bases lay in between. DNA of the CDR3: TGTGCCAGCAGTTACATCGCACAGGTTGAACAGTACTTC. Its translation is CASSYIAQVEQYF.

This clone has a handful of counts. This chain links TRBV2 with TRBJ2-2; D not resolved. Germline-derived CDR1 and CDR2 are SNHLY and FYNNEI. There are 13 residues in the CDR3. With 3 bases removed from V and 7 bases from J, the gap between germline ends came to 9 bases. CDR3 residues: CASSDTMGGELFF. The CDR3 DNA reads TGTGCCAGCAGTGACACTATGGGCGGGGAGCTGTTTTTT.

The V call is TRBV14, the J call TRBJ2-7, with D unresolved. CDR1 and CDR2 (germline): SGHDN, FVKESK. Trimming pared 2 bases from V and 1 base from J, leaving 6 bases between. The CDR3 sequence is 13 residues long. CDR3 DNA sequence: TGTGCCAGCAGCCAATCCATTTCCTACGAGCAGTACTTC. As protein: CASSQSISYEQYF.

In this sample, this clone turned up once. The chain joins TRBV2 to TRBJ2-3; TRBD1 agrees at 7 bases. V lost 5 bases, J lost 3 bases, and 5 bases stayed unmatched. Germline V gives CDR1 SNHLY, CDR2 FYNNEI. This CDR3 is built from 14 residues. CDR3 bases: TGTGCCAGCAGTCCTCACAGGGGAACAGATACGCAGTATTTT. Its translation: CASSPHRGTDTQYF.

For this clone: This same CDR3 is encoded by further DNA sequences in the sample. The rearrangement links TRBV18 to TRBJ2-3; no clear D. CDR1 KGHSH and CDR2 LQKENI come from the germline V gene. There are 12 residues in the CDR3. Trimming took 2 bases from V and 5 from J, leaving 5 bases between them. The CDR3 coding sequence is TGTGCCAGCTCACCAACGGGAGATACGCAGTATTTT. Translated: CASSPTGDTQYF.

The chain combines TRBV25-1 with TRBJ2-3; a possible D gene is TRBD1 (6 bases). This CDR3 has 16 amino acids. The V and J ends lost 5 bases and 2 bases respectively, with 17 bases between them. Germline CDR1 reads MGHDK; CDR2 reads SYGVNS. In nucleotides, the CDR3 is TGTGCCAGCAGTCCGACGGTAGGACAGACCACAGATACGCAGTATTTT. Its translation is CASSPTVGQTTDTQYF.

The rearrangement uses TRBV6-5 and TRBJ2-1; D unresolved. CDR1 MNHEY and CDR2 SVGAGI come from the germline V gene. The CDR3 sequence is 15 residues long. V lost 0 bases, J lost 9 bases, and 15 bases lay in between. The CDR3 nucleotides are TGTGCCAGCAGTTACTCTACCGGGTTTGCAAGTGAGCAGTTCTTC. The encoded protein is CASSYSTGFASEQFF.

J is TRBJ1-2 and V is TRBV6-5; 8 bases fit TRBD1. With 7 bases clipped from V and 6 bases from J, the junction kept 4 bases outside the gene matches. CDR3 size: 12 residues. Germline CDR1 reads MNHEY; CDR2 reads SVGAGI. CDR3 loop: CASTRQGHGYTF. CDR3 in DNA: TGTGCCAGCACGCGACAGGGGCATGGCTACACCTTC.

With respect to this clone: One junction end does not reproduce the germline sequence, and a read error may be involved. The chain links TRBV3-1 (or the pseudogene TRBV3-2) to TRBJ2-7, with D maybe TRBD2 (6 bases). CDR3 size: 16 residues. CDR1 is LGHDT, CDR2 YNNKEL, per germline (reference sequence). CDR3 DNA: TGTGCCAGCAGCCGCACTCCAGCGGGCACATCCTTCGAGCAGTACTTC. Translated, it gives CASSRTPAGTSFEQYF.

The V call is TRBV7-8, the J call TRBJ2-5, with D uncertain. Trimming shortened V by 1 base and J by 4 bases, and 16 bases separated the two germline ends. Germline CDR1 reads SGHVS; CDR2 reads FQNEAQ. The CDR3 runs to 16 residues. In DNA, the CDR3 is TGTGCCAGCAGCTTAGAACCCCCCTCTTTGGCAGAGACCCAGTACTTC. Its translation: CASSLEPPSLAETQYF.

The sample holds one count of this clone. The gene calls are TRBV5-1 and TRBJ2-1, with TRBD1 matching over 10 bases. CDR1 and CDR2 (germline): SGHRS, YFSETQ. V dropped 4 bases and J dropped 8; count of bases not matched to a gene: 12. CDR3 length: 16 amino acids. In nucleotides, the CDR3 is TGCGCCAGCAGCAGGATGGGACAGGGGAATCAGGATGAGCAGTTCTTC. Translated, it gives CASSRMGQGNQDEQFF.

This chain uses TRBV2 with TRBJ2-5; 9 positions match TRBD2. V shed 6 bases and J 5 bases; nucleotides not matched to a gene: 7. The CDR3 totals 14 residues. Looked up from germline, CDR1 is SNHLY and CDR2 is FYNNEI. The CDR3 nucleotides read TGTGCCAGCAGGGCTAGCGGGGCGGTGGAGACCCAGTACTTC. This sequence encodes CASRASGAVETQYF.

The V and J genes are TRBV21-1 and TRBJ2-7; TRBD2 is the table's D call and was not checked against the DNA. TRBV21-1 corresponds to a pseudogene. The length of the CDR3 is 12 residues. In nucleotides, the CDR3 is TGTGCCAGCACCTATCATCCCTACGAGCAGTACTTC. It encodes CASTYHPYEQYF.

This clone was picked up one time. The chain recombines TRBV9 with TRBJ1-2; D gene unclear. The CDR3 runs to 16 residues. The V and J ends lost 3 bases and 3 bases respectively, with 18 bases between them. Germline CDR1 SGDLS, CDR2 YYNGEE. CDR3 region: CASSANLEGPDYGYTF. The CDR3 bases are TGTGCCAGCAGCGCTAACTTAGAGGGCCCCGACTATGGCTACACCTTC.

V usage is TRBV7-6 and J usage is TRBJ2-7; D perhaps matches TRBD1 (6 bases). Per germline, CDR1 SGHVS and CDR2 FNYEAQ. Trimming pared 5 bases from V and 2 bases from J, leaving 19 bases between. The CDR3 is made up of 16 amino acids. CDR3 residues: CASSRLSGQITYEQYF. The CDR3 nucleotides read TGTGCCAGCAGCCGTCTTTCAGGACAGATAACCTACGAGCAGTACTTC.

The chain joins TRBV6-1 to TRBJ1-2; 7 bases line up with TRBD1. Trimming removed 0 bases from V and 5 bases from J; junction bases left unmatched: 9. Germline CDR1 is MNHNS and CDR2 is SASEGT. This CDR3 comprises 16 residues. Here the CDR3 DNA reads TGTGCCAGCAGTGAAGCGCTTATATCAGGGGGGTATGGCTACACCTTC. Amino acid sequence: CASSEALISGGYGYTF.

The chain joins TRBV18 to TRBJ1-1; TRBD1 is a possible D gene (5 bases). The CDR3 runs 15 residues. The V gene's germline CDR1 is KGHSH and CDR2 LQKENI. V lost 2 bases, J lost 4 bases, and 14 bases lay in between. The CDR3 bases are TGTGCCAGCTCACCAATGGGGCAGTCGGTCACTGAAGCTTTCTTT. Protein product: CASSPMGQSVTEAFF.

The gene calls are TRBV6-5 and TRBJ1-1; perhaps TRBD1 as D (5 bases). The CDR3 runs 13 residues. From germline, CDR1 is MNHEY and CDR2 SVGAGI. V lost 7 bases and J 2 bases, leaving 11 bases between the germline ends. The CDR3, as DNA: TGTGCCAGCACTGTAGACAGTAACACTGAAGCTTTCTTT. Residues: CASTVDSNTEAFF.

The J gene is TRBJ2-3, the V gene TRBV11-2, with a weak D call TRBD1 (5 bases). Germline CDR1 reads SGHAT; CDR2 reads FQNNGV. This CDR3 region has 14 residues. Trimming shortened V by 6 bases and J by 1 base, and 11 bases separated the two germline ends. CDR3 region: CASSHLRGTDTQYF. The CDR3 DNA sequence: TGTGCCAGCAGTCATCTCAGGGGCACAGATACGCAGTATTTT.

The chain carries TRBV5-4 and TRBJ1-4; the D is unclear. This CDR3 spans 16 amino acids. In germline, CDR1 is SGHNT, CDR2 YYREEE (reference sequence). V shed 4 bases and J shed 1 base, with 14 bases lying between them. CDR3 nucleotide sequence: TGTGCCAGCAGCCCCGACGGACGGGAAACTAATGAAAAACTGTTTTTT. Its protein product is CASSPDGRETNEKLFF.

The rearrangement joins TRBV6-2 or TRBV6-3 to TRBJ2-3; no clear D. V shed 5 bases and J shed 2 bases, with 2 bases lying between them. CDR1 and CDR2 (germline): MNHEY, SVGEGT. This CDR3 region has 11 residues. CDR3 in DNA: TGTGCCAGCAGTCACACAGATACGCAGTATTTT. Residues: CASSHTDTQYF.

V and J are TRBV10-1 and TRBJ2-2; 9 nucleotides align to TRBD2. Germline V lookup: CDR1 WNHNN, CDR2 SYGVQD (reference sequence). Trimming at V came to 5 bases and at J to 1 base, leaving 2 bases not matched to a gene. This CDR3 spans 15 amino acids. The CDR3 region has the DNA TGCGCCAGCAGTTCGACTAGCGGGAACACCGGGGAGCTGTTTTTT. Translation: CASSSTSGNTGELFF.

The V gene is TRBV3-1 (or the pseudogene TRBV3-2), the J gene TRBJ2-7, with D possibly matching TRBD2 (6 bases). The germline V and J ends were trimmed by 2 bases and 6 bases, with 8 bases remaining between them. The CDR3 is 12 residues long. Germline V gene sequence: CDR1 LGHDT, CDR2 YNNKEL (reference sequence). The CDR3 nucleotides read TGTGCCAGCAGCCAACAGGGAGGCGAGCAGTACTTC. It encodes CASSQQGGEQYF.

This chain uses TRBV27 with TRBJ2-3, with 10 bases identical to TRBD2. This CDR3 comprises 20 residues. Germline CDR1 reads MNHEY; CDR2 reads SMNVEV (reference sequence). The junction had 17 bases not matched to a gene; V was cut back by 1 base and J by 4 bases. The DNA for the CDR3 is TGTGCCAGCAGTTTATTTTTCAACCCCCTAGCGGGAGTGGGGCCAGATACGCAGTATTTT. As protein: CASSLFFNPLAGVGPDTQYF.

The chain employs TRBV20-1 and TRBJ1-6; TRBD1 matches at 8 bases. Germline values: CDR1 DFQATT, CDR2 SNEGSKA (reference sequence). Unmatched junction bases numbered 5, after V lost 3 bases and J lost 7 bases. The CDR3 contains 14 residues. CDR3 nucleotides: TGCAGTGCTAGTCGGACAGGGACGAATTCACCCCTCCACTTT. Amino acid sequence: CSASRTGTNSPLHF.

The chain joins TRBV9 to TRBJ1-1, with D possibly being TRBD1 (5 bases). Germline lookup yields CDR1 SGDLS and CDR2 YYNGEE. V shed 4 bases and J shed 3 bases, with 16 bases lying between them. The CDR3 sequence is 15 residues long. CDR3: CASSPRDGGDTEAFF. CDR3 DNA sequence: TGTGCCAGCAGCCCGCGGGACGGAGGAGACACTGAAGCTTTCTTT.

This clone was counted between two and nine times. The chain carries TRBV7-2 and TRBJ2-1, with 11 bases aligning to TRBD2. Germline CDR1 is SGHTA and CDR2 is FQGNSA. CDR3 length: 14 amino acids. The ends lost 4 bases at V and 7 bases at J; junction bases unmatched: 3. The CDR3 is CASSSGLAANEQFF. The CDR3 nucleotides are TGTGCCAGCAGCTCGGGACTAGCGGCTAATGAGCAGTTCTTC.

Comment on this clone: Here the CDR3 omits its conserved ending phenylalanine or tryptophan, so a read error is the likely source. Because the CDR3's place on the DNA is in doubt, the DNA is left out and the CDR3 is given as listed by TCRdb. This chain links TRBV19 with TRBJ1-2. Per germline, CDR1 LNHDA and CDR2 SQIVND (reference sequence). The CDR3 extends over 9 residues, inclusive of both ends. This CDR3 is CASIRRTRL.

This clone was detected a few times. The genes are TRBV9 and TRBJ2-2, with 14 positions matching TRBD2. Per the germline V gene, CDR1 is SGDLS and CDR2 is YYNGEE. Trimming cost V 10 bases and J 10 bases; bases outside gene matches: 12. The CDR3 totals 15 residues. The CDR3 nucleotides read TGTGCCTCCGGGGGACTAGCGGGGGTGGTGGAGGAGCTGTTTTTT. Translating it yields CASGGLAGVVEELFF.

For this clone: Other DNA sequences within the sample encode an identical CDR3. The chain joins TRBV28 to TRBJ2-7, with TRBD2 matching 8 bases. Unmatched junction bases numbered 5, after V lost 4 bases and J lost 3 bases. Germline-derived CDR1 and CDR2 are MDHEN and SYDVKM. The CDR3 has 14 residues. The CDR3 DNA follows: TGTGCCAGCAGTTCTGGAAGCGGGAGCTACGAGCAGTACTTC. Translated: CASSSGSGSYEQYF.